This T cell receptor (beta chain) is from a study of OX40 agonist ivuxolimab in advanced cancers. Generated by immunoSEQ multiplex PCR, the TCRdb table keeps only in-frame clones and is missing some. The sample has tens of thousands of clones, over 65% seen once. V was cut by 1 base and J by 5 bases, with 11 bases left in between. Germline CDR1 LGHNA, CDR2 YSLEER. This CDR3 region has 14 residues. The chain employs TRBV4-3 and TRBJ1-2; D call uncertain. The sample in question was CD4+ or CD8+ T cells sorted from blood, obtained in a trial of the OX40 agonist ivuxolimab. This receptor was identified in an adult with an advanced solid tumor such as melanoma, head and neck, liver or kidney cancer. CDR3 nucleotides: TGCGCCAGCAGCCAAGCCCGGGCTGTGTATGGCTACACCTTC. Amino acid sequence: CASSQARAVYGYTF.